Listed below are T cell receptor beta chains from one sample, sequenced in a study of T cells in Graves' hyperthyroidism and ophthalmopathy. TCRdb re-analysed the multiplex PCR reads in MiXCR, keeping a single row per CDR3 protein. The sample yields about 360,000 distinct CDR3 sequences, 15% to 18% seen once. Sequenced sample: blood. Receptors were obtained from a woman aged 18-35 years with Graves' hyperthyroidism that later progressed to Graves' ophthalmopathy. The CDR3 runs from the conserved cysteine through the conserved F or W. Each record gives: CDR3 protein, D gene, V gene. A D gene is named only where the DNA matches it firmly.

CASSQAGVGAKNIQYF	NA	TRBV7-8
CASRDRPSSASPLHF	NA	TRBV2
CASRDPDRAFSYNEQFF	TRBD1	TRBV28
CASSASNEQFF	NA	TRBV11-2
CASSEFGRSYGEQYF	NA	TRBV6-1
CASSIGTGILNEQFF	NA	TRBV19
CASSLYFTGDQPQHF	NA	TRBV28
CASSMGQGDTEAFF	TRBD1	TRBV12-3/TRBV12-4
CASSLLAPRDPNLNSGNTIYF	NA	TRBV27
CASSQGVARGLFNIQYF	TRBD1	TRBV4-1
CAWSVGTGVSGELFF	TRBD1	TRBV30
CASRLTGSSHEQYF	NA	TRBV6-1
CASSLGRSPYNEQFF	NA	TRBV7-2
CASSFWRGDNEQFF	NA	TRBV11-2
CASSSRTSGSRYEQYF	TRBD2	TRBV7-3
CSARGLRHYEQYF	NA	TRBV20-1
CATSDSAGTGRLQSNAGELFF	NA	TRBV24-1
CASSGGVTRTEAFF	NA	TRBV27
CASRRDRGTGELFF	TRBD1	TRBV19
CASSALSSYNEQFF	NA	TRBV5-1
CASRRGLAREWDNEQFF	TRBD2	TRBV6-1
CASSNRDNEQFF	NA	TRBV27
CASSRRQYTGELFF	NA	TRBV7-9
CSAQPPGDRETQYF	NA	TRBV20-1
CASSEGPGGDTGELFF	TRBD2	TRBV6-1
CASSHGDRLTKNIQYF	TRBD1	TRBV3-1